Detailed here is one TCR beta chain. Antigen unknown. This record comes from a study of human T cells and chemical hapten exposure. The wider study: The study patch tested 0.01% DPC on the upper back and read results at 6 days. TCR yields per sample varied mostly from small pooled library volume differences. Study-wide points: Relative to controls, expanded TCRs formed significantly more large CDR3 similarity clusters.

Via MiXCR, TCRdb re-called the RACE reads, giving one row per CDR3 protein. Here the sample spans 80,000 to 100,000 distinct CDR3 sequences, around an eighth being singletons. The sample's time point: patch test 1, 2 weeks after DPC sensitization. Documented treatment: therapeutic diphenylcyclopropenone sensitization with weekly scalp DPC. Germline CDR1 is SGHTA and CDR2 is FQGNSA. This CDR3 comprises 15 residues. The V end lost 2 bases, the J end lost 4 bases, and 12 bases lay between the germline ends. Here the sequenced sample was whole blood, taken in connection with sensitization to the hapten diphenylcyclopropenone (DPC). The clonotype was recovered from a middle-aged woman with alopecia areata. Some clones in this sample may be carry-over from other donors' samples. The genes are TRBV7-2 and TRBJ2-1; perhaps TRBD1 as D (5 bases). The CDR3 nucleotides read TGTGCCAGCAGCTTAAAAGGGGAAGTATACAATGAGCAGTTCTTC. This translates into CASSLKGEVYNEQFF.